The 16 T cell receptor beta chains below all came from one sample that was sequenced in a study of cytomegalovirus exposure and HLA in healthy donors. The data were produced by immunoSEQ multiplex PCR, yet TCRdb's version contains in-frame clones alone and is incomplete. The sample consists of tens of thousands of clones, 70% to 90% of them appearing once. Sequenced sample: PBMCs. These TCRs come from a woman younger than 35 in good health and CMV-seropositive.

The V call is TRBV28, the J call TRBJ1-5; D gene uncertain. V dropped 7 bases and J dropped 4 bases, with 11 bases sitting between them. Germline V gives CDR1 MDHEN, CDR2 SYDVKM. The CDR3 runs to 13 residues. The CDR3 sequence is CASKYTGNQPQHF. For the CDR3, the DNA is TGTGCCAGCAAATACACCGGGAATCAGCCCCAGCATTTT.

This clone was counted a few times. In DNA form, the CDR3 reads TGTGCCAGCAGCCTAAGCGGGAGGATTGGCGATGAGCAGTTCTTC. This codes for CASSLSGRIGDEQFF. The chain links TRBV28 to TRBJ2-1, with 9 bases identical to TRBD2. Unmatched junction bases numbered 11, after V lost 6 bases and J lost 8 bases. CDR1 and CDR2 from the germline V gene are MDHEN and SYDVKM. CDR3 size: 15 residues.

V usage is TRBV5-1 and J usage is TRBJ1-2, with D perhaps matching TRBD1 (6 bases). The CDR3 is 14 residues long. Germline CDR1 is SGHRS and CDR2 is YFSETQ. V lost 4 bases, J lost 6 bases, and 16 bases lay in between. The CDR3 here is CASSTGQSVDGYTF. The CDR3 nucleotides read TGCGCCAGCAGCACAGGACAGTCGGTTGATGGCTACACCTTC.

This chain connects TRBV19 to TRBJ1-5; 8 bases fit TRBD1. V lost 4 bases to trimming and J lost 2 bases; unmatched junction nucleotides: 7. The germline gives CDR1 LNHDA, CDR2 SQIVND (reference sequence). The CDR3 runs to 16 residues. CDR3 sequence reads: CASSSHQGAGNQPQHF. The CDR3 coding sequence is TGTGCCAGTAGTAGTCACCAGGGGGCGGGCAATCAGCCCCAGCATTTT.

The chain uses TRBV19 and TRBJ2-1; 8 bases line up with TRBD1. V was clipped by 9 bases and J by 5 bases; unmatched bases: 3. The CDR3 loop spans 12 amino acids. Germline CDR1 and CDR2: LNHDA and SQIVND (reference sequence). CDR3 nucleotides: TGTGCCAGCGGACAGGGAAACAATGAGCAGTTCTTC. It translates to CASGQGNNEQFF. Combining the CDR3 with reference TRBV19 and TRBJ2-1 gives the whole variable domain DGGITQSPKYLFRKEGQNVTLSCEQNLNHDAMYWYRQDPGQGLRLIYYSQIVNDFQKGDIAEGYSVSREKKESFPLTVTSAQKNPTAFYLCASGQGNNEQFFGPGTRLTVL.

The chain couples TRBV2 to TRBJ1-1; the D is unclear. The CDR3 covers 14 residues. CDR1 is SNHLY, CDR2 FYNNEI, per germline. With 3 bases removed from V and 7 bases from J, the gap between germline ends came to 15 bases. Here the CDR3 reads CASSDLLTGIEAFF. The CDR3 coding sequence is TGTGCCAGCAGTGACCTTCTGACGGGGATTGAAGCTTTCTTT.

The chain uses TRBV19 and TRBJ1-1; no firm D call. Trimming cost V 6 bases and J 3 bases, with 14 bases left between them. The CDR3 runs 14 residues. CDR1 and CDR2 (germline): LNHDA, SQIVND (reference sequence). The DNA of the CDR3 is TGTGCCAGTAGCCCCGAAGGGAGGCACACTGAAGCTTTCTTT. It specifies CASSPEGRHTEAFF. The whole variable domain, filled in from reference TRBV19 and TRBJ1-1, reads DGGITQSPKYLFRKEGQNVTLSCEQNLNHDAMYWYRQDPGQGLRLIYYSQIVNDFQKGDIAEGYSVSREKKESFPLTVTSAQKNPTAFYLCASSPEGRHTEAFFGQGTRLTVV.

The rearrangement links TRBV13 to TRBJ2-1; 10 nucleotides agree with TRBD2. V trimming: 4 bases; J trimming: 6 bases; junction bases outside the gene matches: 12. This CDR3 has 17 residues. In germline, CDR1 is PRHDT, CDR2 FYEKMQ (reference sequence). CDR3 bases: TGTGCCAGCAGCTCCTTCGGACTAGCGGAAATGGGCAATGAGCAGTTCTTC. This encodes CASSSFGLAEMGNEQFF.

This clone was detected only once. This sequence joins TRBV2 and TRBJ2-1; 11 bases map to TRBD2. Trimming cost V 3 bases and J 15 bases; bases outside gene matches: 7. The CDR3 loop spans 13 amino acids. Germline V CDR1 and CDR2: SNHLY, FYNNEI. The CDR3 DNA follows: TGTGCCAGCAGTGAGGTAGCGGGGGGGCCTCCGTTCTTC. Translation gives CASSEVAGGPPFF.

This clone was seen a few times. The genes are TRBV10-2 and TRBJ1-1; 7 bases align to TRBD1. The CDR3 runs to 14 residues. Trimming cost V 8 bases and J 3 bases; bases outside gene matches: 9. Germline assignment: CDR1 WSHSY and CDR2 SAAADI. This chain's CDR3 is CASARTGEDTEAFF. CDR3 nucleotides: TGCGCCAGCGCCAGAACAGGGGAGGACACTGAAGCTTTCTTT.

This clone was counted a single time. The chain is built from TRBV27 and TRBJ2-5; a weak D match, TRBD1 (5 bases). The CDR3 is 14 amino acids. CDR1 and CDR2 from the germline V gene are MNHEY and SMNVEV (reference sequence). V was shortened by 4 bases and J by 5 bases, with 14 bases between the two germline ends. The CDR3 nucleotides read TGTGCCAGCAGTTCGACAGAAAACGGGGAGACCCAGTACTTC. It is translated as CASSSTENGETQYF.

The CDR3, as DNA: TGTGCCAGCAGCGTAGCGTTCAGGGCTGGGGCCAACGTCCTGACTTTC. This codes for CASSVAFRAGANVLTF. This rearrangement joins TRBV9 to TRBJ2-6; D is perhaps TRBD1 (5 bases). The germline V gene encodes CDR1 SGDLS and CDR2 YYNGEE. V shed 0 bases and J shed 2 bases, with 9 bases lying between them. CDR3 size: 16 residues.

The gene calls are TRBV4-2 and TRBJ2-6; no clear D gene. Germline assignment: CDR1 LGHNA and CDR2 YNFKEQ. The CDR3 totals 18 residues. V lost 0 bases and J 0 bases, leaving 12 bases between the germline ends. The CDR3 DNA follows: TGTGCCAGCAGCCAAGATCGCAGGTTCAACTCTGGGGCCAACGTCCTGACTTTC. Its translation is CASSQDRRFNSGANVLTF.

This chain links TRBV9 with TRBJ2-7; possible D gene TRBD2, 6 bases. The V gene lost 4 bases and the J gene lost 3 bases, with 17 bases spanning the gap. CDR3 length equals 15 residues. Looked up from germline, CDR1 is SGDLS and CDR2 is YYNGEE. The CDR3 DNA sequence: TGTGCCAGCAGCCCCCAATCGGGGGAATTCTACGAGCAGTACTTC. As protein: CASSPQSGEFYEQYF.

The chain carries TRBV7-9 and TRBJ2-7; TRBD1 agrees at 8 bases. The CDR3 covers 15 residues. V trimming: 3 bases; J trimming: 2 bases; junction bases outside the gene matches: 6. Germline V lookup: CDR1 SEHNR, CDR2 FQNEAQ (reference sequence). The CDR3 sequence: CASSFGDRGPYEQYF. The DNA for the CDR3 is TGTGCCAGCAGCTTTGGCGACAGGGGCCCCTACGAGCAGTACTTC. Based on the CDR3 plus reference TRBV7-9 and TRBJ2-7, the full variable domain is DTGVSQNPRHKITKRGQNVTFRCDPISEHNRLYWYRQTLGQGPEFLTYFQNEAQLEKSRLLSDRFSAERPKGSFSTLEIQRTEQGDSAMYLCASSFGDRGPYEQYFGPGTRLTVT.

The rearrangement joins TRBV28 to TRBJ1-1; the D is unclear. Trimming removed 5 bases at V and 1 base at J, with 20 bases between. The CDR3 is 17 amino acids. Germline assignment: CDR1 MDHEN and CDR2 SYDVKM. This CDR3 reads CASSPYIRPRGNTEAFF. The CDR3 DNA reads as TGTGCCAGCAGTCCCTACATCCGGCCACGGGGGAACACTGAAGCTTTCTTT.